This TCR beta chain is from a study of Ad26.COV2.S vaccination and SARS-CoV-2 variants. As for the study in general: Intramuscular Ad26.COV2.S doses were given once or twice, 56 days apart.

V gave up 2 bases and J gave up 8 bases, with 6 bases separating them. This CDR3 comprises 12 residues. The germline gives CDR1 KGHSH, CDR2 LQKENI. Notes on the study in general: Individuals receiving vaccine had higher spike-specific TCR breadth than placebo recipients did. Across vaccine and placebo recipients, the breadth of non-spike TCRs was similar. Substantial post-vaccination breadth of spike-specific CD8+ and CD4+ T cell responses was reported.

Treatment in this sample: around 19 received Ad26.COV2.S at low or high dose, single or two shots; roughly 5 received placebo; per-sample allocation not given. After the first vaccine or placebo injection, samples were drawn on day 63. To note about this clone: Its specificity is unknown.

The protocol was immunoSEQ multiplex PCR, while the TCRdb copy is restricted to in-frame clones and leaves out a portion. Among roughly 700,000 clones listed, 89% were seen once. This specimen consisted of peripheral blood, obtained in a trial of Ad26.COV2.S vaccine versus placebo. This sequence originates from a person between 18 and 65 years old who received the Ad26.COV2.S COVID-19 vaccine or a placebo. V usage is TRBV18 and J usage is TRBJ1-4; tentative D call: TRBD1 (5 bases). The CDR3 protein is CASSPNREKLFF. The CDR3 region has the DNA TGTGCCAGCTCACCAAACAGGGAAAAACTGTTTTTT.